These 25 T cell receptor beta chains were sequenced from one sample in a study of OX40 agonist ivuxolimab in advanced cancers. This table comes from immunoSEQ multiplex PCR, and its TCRdb copy is limited to in-frame clones, with some not included. The sample consists of 80,000 to 100,000 clones, 90% to 95% of them appearing once. The material sequenced was CD4+ or CD8+ T cells sorted from blood, taken in a trial of the OX40 agonist ivuxolimab. These receptors were collected from an adult with an advanced solid tumor such as melanoma, head and neck, liver or kidney cancer.

This CDR3 is CAWRARDRAYEQYF. CDR3 nucleotide sequence: TGTGCCTGGAGGGCCCGGGACAGGGCCTACGAGCAGTACTTC. The chain is built from TRBV30 and TRBJ2-7, with 9 bases lining up with TRBD1. This CDR3 is built from 14 residues. J gave up 2 bases and V 3 bases, and 5 bases lay outside the gene matches. The germline V gene encodes CDR1 GTSNPN and CDR2 SVGIG (reference sequence).

The chain carries TRBV6-6 and TRBJ2-7; TRBD2 aligns across 9 bases. With V trimmed by 0 bases and J by 7 bases, 7 bases remained unmatched. The CDR3 sequence is 15 residues long. CDR1 and CDR2 (germline): MNHNY, SVGAGI (reference sequence). The CDR3 bases are TGTGCCAGCAGTTACTCAGCGGGAGGACTGGGAGAGCAGTACTTC. Its protein is CASSYSAGGLGEQYF.

The V and J genes are TRBV27 and TRBJ1-1; the match to TRBD1 covers 7 bases. The V segment lost 6 bases and the J segment 1 base; nucleotides outside the gene matches: 5. CDR1 and CDR2 (germline): MNHEY, SMNVEV (reference sequence). The CDR3 consists of 14 residues. The CDR3 DNA follows: TGTGCCAGCAGCCAAAGGGGGCAGAACACTGAAGCTTTCTTT. Encoded protein: CASSQRGQNTEAFF.

This clone was found once. V is TRBV6-1 and J is TRBJ2-3; possibly TRBD2 for D (5 bases). Between the trimmed V and J ends, which lost 8 bases and 0 bases, there was a span of 9 bases. This CDR3 has 13 residues. Germline V gene sequence: CDR1 MNHNS, CDR2 SASEGT. The CDR3 region is CASSGSSTDTQYF. In DNA, the CDR3 is TGTGCCAGCTCGGGATCTAGCACAGATACGCAGTATTTT.

As for this clone: The sample contains more than one DNA sequence encoding this CDR3. V gene TRBV27 combines with J gene TRBJ1-5; D remains unclear. Trimming removed 3 bases from V and 5 bases from J, with 14 bases in between. This CDR3 comprises 15 residues. CDR1 is MNHEY and CDR2 is SMNVEV in the germline V gene (reference sequence). DNA of the CDR3: TGTGCCAGCAGTTTGAGAGGCGGTCCGCATCAGCCCCAGCATTTT. Its translation is CASSLRGGPHQPQHF.

In regard to this clone: One end of the junction does not line up with germline, which may come from a read error. The V and J genes are TRBV11-2 and TRBJ1-6, with D possibly being TRBD1 (5 bases). The CDR3 runs 12 residues. Germline lookup yields CDR1 SGHAT and CDR2 FQNNGV. The CDR3 DNA sequence: TGTGCCAGCAGCACTCAGGCAGGGCCCCCTTCGTTT. This codes for CASSTQAGPPSF. The whole variable domain, remainder taken from reference TRBV11-2 and TRBJ1-6, is EAGVAQSPRYKIIEKRQSVAFWCNPISGHATLYWYQQILGQGPKLLIQFQNNGVVDDSQLPKDRFSAERLKGVDSTLKIQPAKLEDSAVYLCASSTQAGPPSFGNGTRLTVT.

The rearrangement links TRBV9 to TRBJ2-7; TRBD2 matches 8 bases. The V segment lost 3 bases and the J segment 9 bases; nucleotides outside the gene matches: 8. Germline V gives CDR1 SGDLS, CDR2 YYNGEE. The CDR3 is 13 amino acids. CDR3 sequence: CASSAGTSIWQYF. CDR3 nucleotides: TGTGCCAGCAGCGCCGGGACTAGTATATGGCAGTACTTC.

The chain couples TRBV9 to TRBJ1-3, with a possible D match to TRBD1 (6 bases). CDR3 length equals 14 residues. The V gene lost 0 bases and the J gene lost 2 bases, with 6 bases spanning the gap. Germline V gene lookup returns CDR1 SGDLS and CDR2 YYNGEE. The CDR3 sequence is CASSVEGAGNTIYF. The DNA of the CDR3 is TGTGCCAGCAGCGTAGAGGGGGCTGGAAACACCATATATTTT.

The chain joins TRBV11-2 to TRBJ2-1; 7 bases line up with TRBD1. The CDR3 covers 16 residues. Germline V gene data show CDR1 as SGHAT and CDR2 as FQNNGV. Trimming took 1 base from V and 9 from J; bases not matched to a gene: 12. CDR3 residues: CASSLGRLNRGGEQFF. The CDR3 DNA sequence: TGTGCCAGCAGCTTAGGTAGGCTAAACAGGGGCGGTGAGCAGTTCTTC.

The chain joins TRBV28 to TRBJ1-1, with a tentative D call TRBD1 (5 bases). V lost 3 bases and J 0 bases, leaving 20 bases between the germline ends. Germline V gene sequence: CDR1 MDHEN, CDR2 SYDVKM. The CDR3 is 18 residues long. As DNA, the CDR3 is TGTGCCAGCAGTTTCGGACTGACAGACCCAGACATGAACACTGAAGCTTTCTTT. This translates into CASSFGLTDPDMNTEAFF.

The rearrangement uses TRBV4-3 and TRBJ2-7, with 8 nucleotides matching TRBD2. V dropped 0 bases and J dropped 5; count of bases not matched to a gene: 9. CDR1 LGHNA and CDR2 YSLEER come from the germline V gene. This CDR3 region has 16 residues. CDR3 sequence (DNA): TGCGCCAGCAGCCAAGAGGTTGGCGGGGGGCTCGACGAGCAGTACTTC. Residues: CASSQEVGGGLDEQYF.

The chain combines TRBV28 with TRBJ2-7, with unresolved D. The length of the CDR3 is 12 residues. The V gene's germline CDR1 is MDHEN and CDR2 SYDVKM. Trimming took off 1 base at V and 4 bases at J, with 5 bases between the two ends. The CDR3 DNA reads as TGTGCCAGCAGTTTATCTGGTTACGAGCAGTACTTC. Translated, it gives CASSLSGYEQYF. Looking up the rest from reference TRBV28 and TRBJ2-7 gives the full variable domain: DVKVTQSSRYLVKRTGEKVFLECVQDMDHENMFWYRQDPGLGLRLIYFSYDVKMKEKGDIPEGYSVSREKKERFSLILESASTNQTSMYLCASSLSGYEQYFGPGTRLTVT.

The rearrangement links TRBV7-9 to TRBJ2-3; TRBD2 is a possible D gene (6 bases). This CDR3 has 16 residues. Deletions cut 7 bases from V and 2 bases from J, with 19 bases between. Germline lookup yields CDR1 SEHNR and CDR2 FQNEAQ (reference sequence). In nucleotides, the CDR3 is TGTGCCAGCACCCCAGGGCCCGCGGGACTCACAGATACGCAGTATTTT. Translation gives CASTPGPAGLTDTQYF.

The J gene is TRBJ2-1, the V gene TRBV5-6; unclear D gene. CDR3 length: 13 residues. Trimming removed 0 bases from V and 6 bases from J, with 7 bases in between. The germline V gene has CDR1 SGHDT and CDR2 YYEEEE. The CDR3 DNA is TGTGCCAGCAGCTTGGAAGGAATCAATGAGCAGTTCTTC. This gives the protein CASSLEGINEQFF.

On this clone itself: Distinct nucleotide sequences in the sample also encode this CDR3. This chain uses TRBV15 with TRBJ1-2, with TRBD1 as a possible D gene (5 bases). Deletions cut 5 bases from V and 4 bases from J, with 8 bases between. Germline CDR1 reads LNHNV; CDR2 reads YYDKDF (reference sequence). The CDR3 is 12 residues long. The CDR3 here is CATSRDGYGYTF. The CDR3 DNA reads TGTGCCACCAGCCGGGACGGCTATGGCTACACCTTC.

V gene TRBV29-1 combines with J gene TRBJ2-5; TRBD2 might be the D (6 bases). The V end lost 6 bases, the J end lost 5 bases, and 16 bases lay between the germline ends. Germline lookup yields CDR1 SQVTM and CDR2 ANQGSEA. The CDR3 has 13 amino acids. This CDR3 reads CSVPPKAGETQYF. The CDR3 DNA is TGCAGCGTACCACCCAAGGCGGGGGAGACCCAGTACTTC. The variable domain in full, with the rest retrieved from reference TRBV29-1 and TRBJ2-5, is SAVISQKPSRDICQRGTSLTIQCQVDSQVTMMFWYRQQPGQSLTLIATANQGSEATYESGFVIDKFPISRPNLTFSTLTVSNMSPEDSSIYLCSVPPKAGETQYFGPGTRLLVL.

The chain is built from TRBV27 and TRBJ2-7; possible D gene TRBD2, 5 bases. Trimming took 8 bases from V and 0 from J, leaving 17 bases between them. The CDR3 is made up of 15 amino acids. Germline CDR1 reads MNHEY; CDR2 reads SMNVEV (reference sequence). CDR3 protein: CASSLALGSSYEQYF. In DNA, the CDR3 is TGTGCCAGCTCATTAGCGTTAGGGAGCTCCTACGAGCAGTACTTC.

The J gene is TRBJ2-3, the V gene TRBV12-5, with 8 bases lining up with TRBD1. Germline CDR1 is LGHNT and CDR2 is FRNRAP. V lost 0 bases and J lost 5; bases outside the gene matches: 10. The CDR3 contains 17 residues. The CDR3 spells CASGLVLSDRGGDTQYF. In DNA, the CDR3 is TGTGCTAGTGGTTTGGTTCTCTCTGACAGGGGCGGAGATACGCAGTATTTT. Supplemented by reference TRBV12-5 and TRBJ2-3, the full variable domain reads DARVTQTPRHKVTEMGQEVTMRCQPILGHNTVFWYRQTMMQGLELLAYFRNRAPLDDSGMPKDRFSAEMPDATLATLKIQPSEPRDSAVYFCASGLVLSDRGGDTQYFGPGTRLTVL.

This chain links TRBV11-2 with TRBJ2-1; no definite D call. This CDR3 has 16 residues. The germline V gene encodes CDR1 SGHAT and CDR2 FQNNGV. V dropped 2 bases and J dropped 0 bases, with 11 bases sitting between them. The CDR3 nucleotides read TGTGCCAGCAGCTTAACGGGCCGCAGCTCCTACAATGAGCAGTTCTTC. It translates to CASSLTGRSSYNEQFF.

This clone was seen a single time. The chain joins TRBV4-3 to TRBJ1-2; 8 nucleotides line up with TRBD1. The CDR3 has 15 amino acids. The V gene's germline CDR1 is LGHNA and CDR2 YSLEER. V lost 0 bases to trimming and J lost 7 bases; unmatched junction nucleotides: 7. For the CDR3, the DNA is TGCGCCAGCAGCCAAGATGAGGACAGGGAAGCTGGCTACACCTTC. Encoded protein: CASSQDEDREAGYTF.

The chain links TRBV4-2 to TRBJ1-1, with D tentatively TRBD1 (5 bases). CDR1 is LGHNA, CDR2 YNFKEQ, per germline. There are 13 residues in the CDR3. Deletions cut 0 bases from V and 3 bases from J, with 5 bases between. The CDR3 DNA sequence: TGTGCCAGCAGCCAAGAGGGGGACACTGAAGCTTTCTTT. Its translation: CASSQEGDTEAFF.

This clone was seen a single time. The J gene is TRBJ2-7, the V gene TRBV2; 11 bases agree with TRBD2. J gave up 2 bases and V 7 bases, and 4 bases lay outside the gene matches. CDR1 and CDR2 (germline): SNHLY, FYNNEI. The CDR3 has 14 amino acids. In DNA form, the CDR3 reads TGTGCCAGCAAGGGGACTAGCGGTGCCTACGAGCAGTACTTC. Translated, it gives CASKGTSGAYEQYF.

This chain links TRBV5-4 with TRBJ2-5; 11 positions agree with TRBD1. V lost 4 bases and J lost 4; bases outside the gene matches: 6. Germline CDR1 SGHNT, CDR2 YYREEE (reference sequence). This CDR3 contains 15 residues. CDR3 nucleotides: TGTGCCAGCAGCACCTCGGACAGGGGGCTAGAGACCCAGTACTTC. This sequence encodes CASSTSDRGLETQYF.

The chain joins TRBV5-1 to TRBJ2-3; D is unresolved. CDR3 length equals 15 residues. Germline V lookup: CDR1 SGHRS, CDR2 YFSETQ. The V end lost 4 bases, the J end lost 2 bases, and 14 bases lay between the germline ends. The CDR3 coding sequence is TGCGCCAGCAGCGCGTACTGGAGTAACACAGATACGCAGTATTTT. This encodes CASSAYWSNTDTQYF.

This chain joins TRBV4-1 and TRBJ1-1; D is undetermined. Trimming took 0 bases from V and 6 from J, leaving 11 bases between them. CDR1 is MGHRA, CDR2 YSYEKL, per germline. This CDR3 is built from 14 residues. CDR3 coding DNA: TGCGCCAGCAGCCAAGAGCGGACTAGGTCTGAAGCTTTCTTT. This sequence encodes CASSQERTRSEAFF.